This is a list of T cell receptor beta chains from one sample in a study of T-cell memory formation after mild COVID-19. TCRdb processed the 5' RACE reads anew with MiXCR; each CDR3 protein has one entry. The data hold roughly 600,000 distinct CDR3 sequences, with roughly 18% observed a single time. The sequenced sample was PBMCs or a T cell subset sorted from them (not recorded which). The receptors come from an adult woman who had mild COVID-19 (a few samples of this study predate the infection). Cell type and time point are not known. Each CDR3 is given with its conserved first and last residue.

J gene,V gene,CDR3 protein
TRBJ1-1,TRBV18,CASSPPGGVNTEAFF
TRBJ2-3,TRBV20-1,CSASTSHGTTDTQYF
TRBJ2-5,TRBV24-1,CATSDEGSRETQYF
TRBJ2-1,TRBV4-1,CASSQGSGGYNEQFF
TRBJ1-2,TRBV5-4,CASSDGQYNYGYTF
TRBJ2-3,TRBV30,CAWSRTHTDTQYF
TRBJ2-2,TRBV12-3/TRBV12-4,CASSLRPGSTGELFF
TRBJ2-7,TRBV29-1,CSVTGIGEQYF
TRBJ1-1,TRBV18,CASSPFGTVASEAFF
TRBJ1-2,TRBV29-1,CSVDWAGGINGYTF
TRBJ2-7,TRBV20-1,CSARKSTGTTLGEQYF
TRBJ2-5,TRBV3-1,CASSQDVRTQYF
TRBJ2-7,TRBV24-1,CATSTSSRGLYEQYF
TRBJ1-1,TRBV20-1,CSARLQGPNTEAFF
TRBJ2-7,TRBV6-6,CASSYGNYEQYF
TRBJ2-7,TRBV12-3/TRBV12-4,CASGWGSYEQYF
TRBJ1-5,TRBV7-2,CASSLQSGDQPQHF
TRBJ1-6,TRBV7-2,CASSLATGVSSPLHF
TRBJ2-5,TRBV19,CASSIGGYPRETQYF
TRBJ2-7,TRBV3-1,CASSQTSLQQYF
TRBJ2-3,TRBV4-3,CASSQELAGGPDTQYF
TRBJ1-6,TRBV14,CASSQDHSNSPLHF
TRBJ2-7,TRBV5-1,CASSLIDTYEQYF
TRBJ2-1,TRBV5-5,CASSLSWQRNNEQFF